This T cell receptor beta chain appears in the sequencing data of a study of OX40 agonist ivuxolimab in advanced cancers. A history of autoimmune disease or systemic immunosuppression excluded patients. Sequenced by immunoSEQ multiplex PCR; TCRdb stores in-frame clones only, minus some. The table has 65,000 to 95,000 clones, roughly 90% seen once. Germline V gene lookup returns CDR1 MDHEN and CDR2 SYDVKM. This CDR3 comprises 15 residues. The V gene lost 3 bases and the J gene lost 1 base, with 10 bases spanning the gap. The chain employs TRBV28 and TRBJ1-5, with D maybe TRBD1 (5 bases). This receptor was taken from an adult with an advanced solid tumor such as melanoma, head and neck, liver or kidney cancer. The sequences come from CD4+ or CD8+ T cells sorted from blood, collected in a trial of the OX40 agonist ivuxolimab. CDR3 loop: CASSFVGGSNQPQHF. As DNA, the CDR3 is TGTGCCAGCAGTTTTGTGGGGGGAAGCAATCAGCCCCAGCATTTT.